The 27 T cell receptor beta chains below all came from one sample that was sequenced in a study of CD4 and CD8 cells across lung adenocarcinoma regions (dated by TCRdb to 2017 to 2018). Library construction relied on PCR. Data came from a HiSeq X Ten. The public reads were reprocessed in TCRdb via fastp at Q25 and MiXCR, keeping in-frame beta chains. Every CDR3 protein is listed once, alongside the most common genes and DNA of its rows. The sample table lists about 5,000 distinct CDR3 sequences, approximately 67% of them with a count of one. The ten largest clones represent 23% of the sample. The sequenced material came from CD4+ T cells from the center of a lung tumor. The cell subset or site label of this sample denotes: tumor center region. Receptors were obtained from a female donor with lung adenocarcinoma. The CD4 and CD8 labels of this study may be unreliable.

V and J are TRBV6-1 and TRBJ2-1; D is unclear. The DNA end is a closer match to TRBJ2-5, so the J assignment may be wrong. This CDR3 is built from 13 residues. Germline V gives CDR1 MNHNS, CDR2 SASEGT. CDR3 DNA: TGTGCCAGCAGTCCCTTCAGGCAAGAGACCCAGTACTTC. The encoded protein is CASSPFRQETQYF.

The V gene is TRBV6-7, the J gene TRBJ2-1; 9 positions agree with TRBD2. TRBV6-7 is an ORF for which the function is uncertain. This CDR3 contains 18 residues. V trimming: 0 bases; J trimming: 0 bases; junction bases outside the gene matches: 6. Written as DNA, the CDR3 is TGTGCCAGCAGTTACTCCGCGGGAGGGCGCAGCTCCTACAATGAGCAGTTCTTC. Protein sequence: CASSYSAGGRSSYNEQFF.

The chain carries TRBV7-2 and TRBJ2-1; a weak D match, TRBD2 (6 bases). CDR1 SGHTA and CDR2 FQGNSA come from the germline V gene. Trimming left V 2 bases short and J 7 bases short, with 15 bases between. CDR3 length: 15 amino acids. The CDR3 DNA is TGTGCCAGCAGCTTAATGCCCGGAGGGTATAATGAGCAGTTCTTC. Protein product: CASSLMPGGYNEQFF.

The chain is built from TRBV6-1 and TRBJ2-7; 7 nucleotides agree with TRBD1. The end of the DNA aligns better with TRBJ2-1, so the J call may be wrong. The CDR3 is made up of 15 amino acids. Per germline, CDR1 MNHNS and CDR2 SASEGT. The CDR3 region has the DNA TGTGCCAGCAGACTGATAGGGGGCCGGCCCTTTGAGCAGTTCTTC. Translation: CASRLIGGRPFEQFF.

This clonotype has just a few counts. The gene calls are TRBV6-1 and TRBJ2-7; D gene unclear. V lost 1 base and J 1 base, leaving 14 bases between the germline ends. This CDR3 comprises 16 residues. Germline CDR1 reads MNHNS; CDR2 reads SASEGT. This CDR3 is CASSEGRVAVSYEQYF. CDR3 coding DNA: TGTGCCAGCAGTGAAGGTAGGGTAGCTGTGTCCTACGAGCAGTACTTC.

This chain joins TRBV7-3 and TRBJ1-1; TRBD1 aligns across 7 bases. The junction had 7 bases not matched to a gene; V was cut back by 4 bases and J by 5 bases. Germline-derived CDR1 and CDR2 are SGHTA and FQGTGA. The CDR3 totals 14 residues. The CDR3, as DNA: TGTGCCAGCAGCTCCTCAGGGGGGGGGACTGAAGCTTTCTTT. Amino acids: CASSSSGGGTEAFF.

This clonotype was found a few times. A clone one base away is much larger, so this may be a read error. It is unclear where the CDR3 begins or ends on the DNA, so no DNA is shown, and the CDR3 is as TCRdb lists it. CDR3 in amino acids: CASSEVGQGASYNEQLF. The V call is TRBV6-1, the J call TRBJ2-1; the DNA was not compared with TRBD1, the D call given in the table. In germline, CDR1 is MNHNS, CDR2 SASEGT. The CDR3 is 17 amino acids long, termini counted.

The genes are TRBV6-1 and TRBJ2-3; TRBD2 matches 8 bases. J lost 3 bases, V lost 0 bases, and 8 bases had no gene match. The CDR3 has 17 amino acids. In germline, CDR1 is MNHNS, CDR2 SASEGT. The CDR3 DNA sequence: TGTGCCAGCAGTGAAGCCAAGGGTAGCGGGGTAACAGATACGCAGTATTTT. It is translated as CASSEAKGSGVTDTQYF.

This clonotype was picked up a small number of times. The chain employs TRBV11-3 and TRBJ2-1; 7 bases agree with TRBD1. V trimming: 3 bases; J trimming: 5 bases; junction bases outside the gene matches: 1. Germline lookup yields CDR1 SGHNT and CDR2 YENEEA. The CDR3 runs 13 residues. Here the CDR3 reads CASSLDRHNEQFF. The CDR3 DNA sequence: TGTGCCAGCAGCTTGGACAGGCACAATGAGCAGTTCTTC.

This clonotype was recorded once. The chain combines TRBV6-5 with TRBJ1-1; D perhaps matches TRBD1 (5 bases). Germline V lookup: CDR1 MNHEY, CDR2 SVGAGI. Trimming stripped 0 bases from V and 5 bases from J, with 7 bases between. This CDR3 is built from 13 residues. The chain's CDR3 is CASSYSGVTEAFF. CDR3 coding DNA: TGTGCCAGCAGTTACTCAGGGGTGACTGAAGCTTTCTTT.

The chain joins TRBV11-2 to TRBJ2-1; D remains ambiguous. The ends were cut back, 0 bases at V and 1 base at J, with 13 bases in the middle. The V gene's germline CDR1 is SGHAT and CDR2 FQNNGV. This CDR3 is built from 17 residues. For the CDR3, the DNA is TGTGCCAGCAGCTTAGAACCTAGGCAAGGGTCCTACAATGAGCAGTTCTTC. This sequence encodes CASSLEPRQGSYNEQFF. Variable domain in full (rest from reference TRBV11-2 and TRBJ2-1): EAGVAQSPRYKIIEKRQSVAFWCNPISGHATLYWYQQILGQGPKLLIQFQNNGVVDDSQLPKDRFSAERLKGVDSTLKIQPAKLEDSAVYLCASSLEPRQGSYNEQFFGPGTRLTVL.

On this clonotype itself: A read error is likely, as this CDR3 ends without the conserved phenylalanine or tryptophan. The DNA is omitted, as the CDR3 cannot be located on it reliably, and the CDR3 follows TCRdb's listing. This chain joins TRBV7-2 and TRBJ2-3; the table calls TRBD2, which could not be checked here. Including both end residues, the CDR3 is 17 amino acids long. The germline gives CDR1 SGHTA, CDR2 FQGNSA. This CDR3 reads CASSFETNGAHRDPQSQ.

The chain links TRBV6-1 to TRBJ2-1, with D perhaps TRBD1 (6 bases). The V end was cut by 7 bases, the J end by 8 bases, with 12 bases between. Germline loops: CDR1 MNHNS, CDR2 SASEGT. This CDR3 has 12 residues. CDR3 region: CASTLKGDEQFF. CDR3 sequence (DNA): TGTGCCAGCACCCTTAAGGGGGATGAGCAGTTCTTC.

Note on this clonotype: A read error may account for a junction end that differs from germline. The chain employs TRBV6-1 and TRBJ1-6; TRBD1 matches at 9 bases. Per germline, CDR1 MNHNS and CDR2 SASEGT. The CDR3 spans 17 residues. CDR3 nucleotide sequence: TGTGCCAGCAGTGAAGCGGGGACAGGGTCCTCTAATTCACCCCTCCACTTT. This translates into CASSEAGTGSSNSPLHF.

The CDR3 DNA is TGTGCCAGCAGTCGGGGCGGCGGGGCCTACAATGAGCAGTTCTTC. This sequence encodes CASSRGGGAYNEQFF. The chain joins TRBV7-2 to TRBJ2-1; a possible D gene is TRBD2 (6 bases). This CDR3 region has 15 residues. V lost 6 bases, J lost 2 bases, and 14 bases lay in between. Germline CDR1 SGHTA, CDR2 FQGNSA.

This clonotype is a singleton in its sample. One junction end does not reproduce the germline sequence, and a read error may be involved. The V and J genes are TRBV6-1 and TRBJ2-1; perhaps TRBD1 as D (5 bases). Germline V gene data show CDR1 as MNHNS and CDR2 as SASEGT. The CDR3 consists of 10 residues. The chain's CDR3 is CAGRTNAQFF. CDR3 coding DNA: TGTGCTGGCAGGACAAATGCGCAGTTCTTC.

CDR3 in DNA: TGTGCCAGCAGACCCTCAGGGGGCGGTTACACCGGGGAGCTGTTTTTT. Translating gives CASRPSGGGYTGELFF. V and J are TRBV7-6 and TRBJ2-2; TRBD1 aligns across 8 bases. The CDR3 loop spans 16 amino acids. With 6 bases clipped from V and 3 bases from J, the junction kept 9 bases outside the gene matches. CDR1 SGHVS and CDR2 FNYEAQ come from the germline V gene. Full variable domain (rest looked up from reference TRBV7-6 and TRBJ2-2): GAGVSQSPRYKVTKRGQDVALRCDPISGHVSLYWYRQALGQGPEFLTYFNYEAQQDKSGLPNDRFSAERPEGSISTLTIQRTEQRDSAMYRCASRPSGGGYTGELFFGEGSRLTVL.

The chain is built from TRBV11-2 and TRBJ2-4; TRBD2 aligns across 7 bases. The J call may not be correct, given that the DNA end is closer to TRBJ2-7. CDR1 is SGHAT, CDR2 FQNNGV, per germline. The CDR3 covers 15 residues. CDR3 sequence (DNA): TGTGCCAGCAGCTTAAGCGGGGTGAGCTCCTACGAGCAGTACTTC. This codes for CASSLSGVSSYEQYF.

The genes are TRBV27 and TRBJ2-1, with 7 bases aligning to TRBD2. The J segment lost 1 base and the V segment lost 5 bases, leaving 14 bases of the junction unmatched. The CDR3 consists of 18 residues. Germline values: CDR1 MNHEY, CDR2 SMNVEV (reference sequence). CDR3 DNA sequence: TGTGCCAGCAGTCTCAAAAAGGTTCGGGAGGTGTCCTACAATGAGCAGTTCTTC. Its protein is CASSLKKVREVSYNEQFF.

CDR3 coding DNA: TGTGCCAGCGGACGAGAGGTTAATGAAAAACTGTTTTTT. Amino acid sequence: CASGREVNEKLFF. The chain couples TRBV6-1 to TRBJ1-4, with D unresolved. This CDR3 comprises 13 residues. The V and J ends lost 8 bases and 4 bases respectively, with 11 bases between them. Germline V gene data show CDR1 as MNHNS and CDR2 as SASEGT.

This chain joins TRBV11-3 and TRBJ2-1; no firm D call. The J call is uncertain, as TRBJ2-7 better fits the DNA end. The germline gives CDR1 SGHNT, CDR2 YENEEA. The CDR3 covers 11 residues. The CDR3 protein is CASSQNYEQYF. The CDR3 DNA reads as TGTGCCAGCAGTCAGAACTACGAGCAGTACTTC.

The chain combines TRBV6-1 with TRBJ1-1; a weak D match, TRBD1 (5 bases). Looked up from germline, CDR1 is MNHNS and CDR2 is SASEGT. Trimming removed 7 bases from V and 5 bases from J, with 11 bases in between. The CDR3 length is 12 residues. The CDR3 bases are TGTGCCAGCACCGAAGGGGCGACTGAAGCTTTCTTT. Its protein product is CASTEGATEAFF.

The chain uses TRBV12-3 or TRBV12-4 and TRBJ2-1; TRBD2 is a possible D gene (5 bases). The CDR3 spans 16 residues. With 6 bases removed from V and 6 bases from J, the gap between germline ends came to 21 bases. CDR3 region: CASSLSGRIVSNEQFF. CDR3 DNA: TGTGCCAGCAGCCTAAGCGGCAGAATAGTAAGCAATGAGCAGTTCTTC.

CDR3 sequence (DNA): TGTGCCAGGGGGACTCTCAATGAGCAGTTCTTC. It translates to CARGTLNEQFF. The chain has TRBV6-1 and TRBJ2-1; D is perhaps TRBD2 (6 bases). V was trimmed by 9 bases and J by 6 bases, leaving 9 bases between them. This CDR3 region has 11 residues. Germline assignment: CDR1 MNHNS and CDR2 SASEGT.

The V call is TRBV9, the J call TRBJ2-4; the match to TRBD2 covers 14 bases. This CDR3 region has 16 residues. The trim removed 4 bases at V and 3 bases at J, leaving 3 bases unmatched. CDR1 and CDR2 from the germline V gene are SGDLS and YYNGEE. CDR3 nucleotides: TGTGCCAGCAGCCTCGGACTAGCGGGAGGCAAAAACATTCAGTACTTC. It codes for CASSLGLAGGKNIQYF.

The chain combines TRBV6-1 with TRBJ2-1; 8 bases fit TRBD2. With the DNA end fitting TRBJ2-5 better, the J assignment may be wrong. CDR3 size: 14 residues. Germline CDR1 reads MNHNS; CDR2 reads SASEGT. This CDR3 reads CARRGRRAQDIQYF. CDR3 nucleotide sequence: TGTGCCAGGCGCGGGAGGCGTGCCCAAGACATCCAGTACTTC.

The chain employs TRBV6-5 and TRBJ2-3; 11 nucleotides match TRBD2. Germline V gene lookup returns CDR1 MNHEY and CDR2 SVGAGI. Unmatched junction bases numbered 1, after V lost 2 bases and J lost 6 bases. The length of the CDR3 is 14 residues. The chain's CDR3 is CASSYGTSGDTQYF. The CDR3 nucleotides are TGTGCCAGCAGTTACGGGACTAGCGGCGATACGCAGTATTTT.